The source of this TCR beta chain is a study of blood T cell repertoires in COVID-19. Study-wide background: Some COVID-19 samples were acute and others convalescent; all came from the United States, Italy and Spain.

In the authors' workflow: Quantification of nucleated cells was approximated via reference gene primer amplification. Assay: immunoSEQ multiplex PCR; the TCRdb copy retains only in-frame clones and omits some. Clone size and V and J calls were adopted from that table, with D and trimming inferred from the DNA. The table shows tens of thousands of clones, with about 88% occurring only once. The sequence came from a woman aged 80 or over with acute or convalescent COVID-19. The sample was peripheral blood.

The CDR3 protein is CASSSTGLSYEQYF. The DNA of the CDR3 is TGTGCCAGCAGTTCTACAGGGCTATCCTACGAGCAGTACTTC. The chain is built from TRBV6-5 and TRBJ2-7; tentatively, D is TRBD1 (6 bases). Trimming pared 4 bases from V and 1 base from J, leaving 11 bases between. This CDR3 is 14 amino acids long. Per germline, CDR1 MNHEY and CDR2 SVGAGI.